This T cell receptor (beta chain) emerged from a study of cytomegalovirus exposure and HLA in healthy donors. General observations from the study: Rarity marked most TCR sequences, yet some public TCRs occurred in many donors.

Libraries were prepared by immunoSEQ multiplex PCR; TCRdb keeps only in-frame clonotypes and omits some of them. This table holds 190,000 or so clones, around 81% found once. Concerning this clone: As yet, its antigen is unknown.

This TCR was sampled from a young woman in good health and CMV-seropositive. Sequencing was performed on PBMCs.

CDR3 sequence (DNA): TGTGCCTGGAGGTCGGGGACTGAGTCGGATACGCAGTATTTT. Its protein is CAWRSGTESDTQYF. The chain recombines TRBV30 with TRBJ2-3; a possible D gene is TRBD2 (6 bases). This CDR3 region has 14 residues. In germline, CDR1 is GTSNPN, CDR2 SVGIG (reference sequence). Between the trimmed V and J ends, which lost 3 bases and 6 bases, there was a span of 16 bases.